This T cell receptor (beta chain) was identified during a study of memory CD4+ T cells and cytomegalovirus serostatus. Overall study results and limits: CMV serostatus prediction reached median AUC roughly 0.95, or 0.91 with US-trained model.

Single viable CD3+CD4+CD8-CD45RO+ cells were sorted as the memory CD4+ T cells. This table comes from immunoSEQ multiplex PCR, and its TCRdb copy is limited to in-frame clones, with some not included. The table lists 50,000 to 75,000 clones, roughly four fifths of them singletons. Regarding this clone: The antigen remains undetermined.

V shed 2 bases and J shed 9 bases, with 17 bases lying between them. Germline CDR1 MNHNS, CDR2 SASEGT. The CDR3 runs to 15 residues. Specimen: memory CD4+ T cells from blood. This clonotype originated in an adult in good health and CMV-seronegative. The chain carries TRBV6-1 and TRBJ2-1; possibly TRBD1 for D (6 bases). The CDR3 sequence is CASSEQRVRGGEQFF. CDR3 sequence (DNA): TGTGCCAGCAGTGAACAAAGGGTTCGAGGGGGTGAGCAGTTCTTC.